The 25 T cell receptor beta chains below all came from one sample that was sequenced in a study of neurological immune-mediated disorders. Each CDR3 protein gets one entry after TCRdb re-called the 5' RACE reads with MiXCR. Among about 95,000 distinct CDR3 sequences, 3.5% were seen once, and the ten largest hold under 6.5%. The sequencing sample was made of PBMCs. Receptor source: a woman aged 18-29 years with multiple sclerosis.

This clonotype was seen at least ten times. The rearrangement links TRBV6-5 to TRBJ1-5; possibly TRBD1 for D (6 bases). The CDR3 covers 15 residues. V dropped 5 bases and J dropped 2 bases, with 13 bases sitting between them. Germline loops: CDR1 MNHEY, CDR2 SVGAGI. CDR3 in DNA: TGTGCCAGCAGTCTCCAGGGGAAAGGCAATCAGCCCCAGCATTTT. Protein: CASSLQGKGNQPQHF.

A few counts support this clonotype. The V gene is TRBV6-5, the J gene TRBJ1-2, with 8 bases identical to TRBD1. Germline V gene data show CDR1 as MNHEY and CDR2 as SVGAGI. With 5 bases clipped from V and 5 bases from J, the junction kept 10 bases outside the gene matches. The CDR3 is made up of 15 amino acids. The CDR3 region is CASSRNTDRGYGYTF. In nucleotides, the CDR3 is TGTGCCAGCAGTAGGAACACCGACAGGGGATATGGCTACACCTTC.

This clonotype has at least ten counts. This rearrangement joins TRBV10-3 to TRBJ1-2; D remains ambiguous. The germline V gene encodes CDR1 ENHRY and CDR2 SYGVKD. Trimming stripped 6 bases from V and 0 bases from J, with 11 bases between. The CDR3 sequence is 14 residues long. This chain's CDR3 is CAISASTPNYGYTF. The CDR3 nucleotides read TGTGCCATCAGCGCCTCGACTCCTAACTATGGCTACACCTTC.

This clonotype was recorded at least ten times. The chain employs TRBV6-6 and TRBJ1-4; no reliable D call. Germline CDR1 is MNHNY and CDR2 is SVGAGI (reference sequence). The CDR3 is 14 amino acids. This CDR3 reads CDTLRRSTNEKLFF. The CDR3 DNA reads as TGTGACACCCTAAGGCGGTCAACTAATGAAAAACTGTTTTTT.

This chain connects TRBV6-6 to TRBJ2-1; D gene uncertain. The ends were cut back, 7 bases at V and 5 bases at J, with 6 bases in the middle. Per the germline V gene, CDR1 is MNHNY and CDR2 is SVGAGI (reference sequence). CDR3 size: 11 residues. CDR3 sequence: CASTSNNEQFF. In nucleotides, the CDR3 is TGTGCCAGCACCAGTAACAATGAGCAGTTCTTC.

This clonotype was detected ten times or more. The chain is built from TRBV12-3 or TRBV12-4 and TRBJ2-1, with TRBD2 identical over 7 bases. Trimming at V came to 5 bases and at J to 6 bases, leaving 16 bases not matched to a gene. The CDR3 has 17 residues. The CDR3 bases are TGTGCCAGCAGTCCCCTTTTAACGGGACTACGTGGCAATGAGCAGTTCTTC. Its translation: CASSPLLTGLRGNEQFF.

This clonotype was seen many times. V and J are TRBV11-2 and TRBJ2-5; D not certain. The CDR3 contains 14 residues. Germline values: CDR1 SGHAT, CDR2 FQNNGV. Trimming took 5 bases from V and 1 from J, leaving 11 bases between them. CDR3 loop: CASSVGRSQETQYF. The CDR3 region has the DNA TGTGCCAGCAGCGTAGGACGGAGCCAAGAGACCCAGTACTTC. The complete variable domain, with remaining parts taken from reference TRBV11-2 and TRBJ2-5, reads EAGVAQSPRYKIIEKRQSVAFWCNPISGHATLYWYQQILGQGPKLLIQFQNNGVVDDSQLPKDRFSAERLKGVDSTLKIQPAKLEDSAVYLCASSVGRSQETQYFGPGTRLLVL.

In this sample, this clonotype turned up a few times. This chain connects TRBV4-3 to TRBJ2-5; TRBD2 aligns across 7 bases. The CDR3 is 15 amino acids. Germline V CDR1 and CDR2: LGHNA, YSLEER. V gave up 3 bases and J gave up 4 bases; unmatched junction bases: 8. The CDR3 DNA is TGCGCCAGCAGCCACGGTAGCGGGTGGGGAGAGACCCAGTACTTC. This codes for CASSHGSGWGETQYF.

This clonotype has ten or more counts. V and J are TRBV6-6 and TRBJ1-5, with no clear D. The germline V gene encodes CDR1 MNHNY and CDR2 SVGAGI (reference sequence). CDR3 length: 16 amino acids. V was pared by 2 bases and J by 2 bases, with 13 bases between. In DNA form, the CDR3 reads TGTGCCAGCAGTTACGCAATTTACGAGGGCAATCAGCCCCAGCATTTT. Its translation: CASSYAIYEGNQPQHF.

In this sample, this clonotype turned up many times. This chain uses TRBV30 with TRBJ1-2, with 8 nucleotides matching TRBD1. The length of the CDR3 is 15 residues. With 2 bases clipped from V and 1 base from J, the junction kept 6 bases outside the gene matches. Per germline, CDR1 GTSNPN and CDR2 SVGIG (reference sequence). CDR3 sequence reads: CAWSRTDRGNYGYTF. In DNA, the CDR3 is TGTGCCTGGAGTCGGACCGACAGGGGTAACTATGGCTACACCTTC.

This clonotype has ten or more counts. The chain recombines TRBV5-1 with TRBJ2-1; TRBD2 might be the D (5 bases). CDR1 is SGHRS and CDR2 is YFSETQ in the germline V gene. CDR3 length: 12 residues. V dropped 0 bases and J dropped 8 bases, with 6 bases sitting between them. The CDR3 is CASSLDGDEQFF. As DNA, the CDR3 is TGCGCCAGCAGCTTGGACGGGGATGAGCAGTTCTTC.

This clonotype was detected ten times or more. The CDR3 loop reads CASSPNYRAYEQYF. The CDR3 bases are TGTGCCAGCAGCCCCAACTACAGGGCCTACGAGCAGTACTTC. The V gene is TRBV3-1, the J gene TRBJ2-7, with D perhaps TRBD1 (6 bases). This CDR3 is built from 14 residues. V was clipped by 4 bases and J by 2 bases, with 12 bases between them. The germline CDR1 and CDR2 sequences are LGHDT and YNNKEL (reference sequence).

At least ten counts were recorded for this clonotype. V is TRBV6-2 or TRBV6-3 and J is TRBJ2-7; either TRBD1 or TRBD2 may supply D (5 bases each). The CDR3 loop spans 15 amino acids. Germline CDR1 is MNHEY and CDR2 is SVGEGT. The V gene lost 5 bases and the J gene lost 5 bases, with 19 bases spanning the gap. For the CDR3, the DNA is TGTGCCAGCAGTCTTCCGGGACCGAGTTTTGACGAGCAGTACTTC. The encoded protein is CASSLPGPSFDEQYF.

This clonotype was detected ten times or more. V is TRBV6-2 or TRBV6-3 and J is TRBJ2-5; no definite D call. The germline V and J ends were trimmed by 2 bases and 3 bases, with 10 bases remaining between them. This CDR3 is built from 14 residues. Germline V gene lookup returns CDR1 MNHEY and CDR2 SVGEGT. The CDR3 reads CASSYGSEEETQYF. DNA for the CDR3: TGTGCCAGCAGTTACGGTAGTGAAGAAGAGACCCAGTACTTC.

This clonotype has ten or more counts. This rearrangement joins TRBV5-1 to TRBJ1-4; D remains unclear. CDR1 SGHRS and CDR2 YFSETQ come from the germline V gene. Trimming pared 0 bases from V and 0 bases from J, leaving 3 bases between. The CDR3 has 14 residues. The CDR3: CASSLEPTNEKLFF. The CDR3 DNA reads TGCGCCAGCAGCTTGGAGCCAACTAATGAAAAACTGTTTTTT.

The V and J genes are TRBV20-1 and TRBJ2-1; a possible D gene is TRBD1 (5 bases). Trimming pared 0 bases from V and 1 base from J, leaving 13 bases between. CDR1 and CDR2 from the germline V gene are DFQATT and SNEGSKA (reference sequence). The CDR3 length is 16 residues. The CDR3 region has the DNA TGCAGTGCTAGAGATACCCAGGGTAGGTCCTACAATGAGCAGTTCTTC. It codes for CSARDTQGRSYNEQFF.

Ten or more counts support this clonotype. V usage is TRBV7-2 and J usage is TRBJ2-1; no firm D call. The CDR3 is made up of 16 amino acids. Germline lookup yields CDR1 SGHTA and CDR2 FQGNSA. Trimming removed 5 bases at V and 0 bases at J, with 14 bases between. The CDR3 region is CASSRDFYSSYNEQFF. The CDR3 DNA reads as TGTGCCAGCAGCCGAGACTTCTATAGCTCCTACAATGAGCAGTTCTTC.

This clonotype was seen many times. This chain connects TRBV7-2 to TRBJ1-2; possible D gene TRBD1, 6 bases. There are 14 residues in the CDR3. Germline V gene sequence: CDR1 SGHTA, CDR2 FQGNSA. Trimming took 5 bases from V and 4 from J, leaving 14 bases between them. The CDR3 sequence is CASSPQGQLYGYTF. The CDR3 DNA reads TGTGCCAGCAGCCCTCAAGGACAGCTCTATGGCTACACCTTC.

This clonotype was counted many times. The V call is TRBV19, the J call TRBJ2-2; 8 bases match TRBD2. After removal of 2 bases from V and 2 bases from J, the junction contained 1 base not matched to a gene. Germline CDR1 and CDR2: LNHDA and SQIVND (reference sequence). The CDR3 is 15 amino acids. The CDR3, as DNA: TGTGCCAGTAGTATACTAGCGGGCAACACCGGGGAGCTGTTTTTT. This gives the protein CASSILAGNTGELFF.

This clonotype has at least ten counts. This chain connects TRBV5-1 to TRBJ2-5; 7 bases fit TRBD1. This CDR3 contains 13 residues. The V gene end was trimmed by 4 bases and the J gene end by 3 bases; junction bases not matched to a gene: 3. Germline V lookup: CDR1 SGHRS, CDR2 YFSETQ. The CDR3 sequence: CASSRQGEETQYF. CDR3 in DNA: TGCGCCAGCAGCCGACAGGGCGAAGAGACCCAGTACTTC.

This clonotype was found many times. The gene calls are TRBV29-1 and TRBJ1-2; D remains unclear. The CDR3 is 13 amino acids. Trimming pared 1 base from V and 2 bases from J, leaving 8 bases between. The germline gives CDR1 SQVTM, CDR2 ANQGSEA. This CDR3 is CSVEGPTNYGYTF. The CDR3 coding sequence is TGCAGCGTTGAAGGCCCCACCAACTATGGCTACACCTTC.

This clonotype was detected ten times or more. In DNA form, the CDR3 reads TGTGCCAGCAGTTACGGTTGGAGCAATCAGCCCCAGCATTTT. This sequence encodes CASSYGWSNQPQHF. The rearrangement joins TRBV6-6 to TRBJ1-5; no clear D gene. Trimming shortened V by 2 bases and J by 1 base, and 6 bases separated the two germline ends. Germline CDR1 is MNHNY and CDR2 is SVGAGI (reference sequence). CDR3 length: 14 residues.

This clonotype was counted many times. The CDR3 DNA reads as TGCAGTGCTAGAGATCACGAGCGGGGGGGCGACACCGGGGAGCTGTTTTTT. This translates into CSARDHERGGDTGELFF. J is TRBJ2-2 and V is TRBV20-1; 10 bases line up with TRBD2. CDR1 DFQATT and CDR2 SNEGSKA come from the germline V gene (reference sequence). The CDR3 extends over 17 amino acids. The V gene end was trimmed by 0 bases and the J gene end by 3 bases; junction bases not matched to a gene: 7.

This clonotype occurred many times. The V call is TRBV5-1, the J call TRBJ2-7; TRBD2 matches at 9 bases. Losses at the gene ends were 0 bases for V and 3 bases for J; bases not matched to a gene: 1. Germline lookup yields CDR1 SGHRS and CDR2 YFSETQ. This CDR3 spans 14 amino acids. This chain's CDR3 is CASSLASGIYEQYF. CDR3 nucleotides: TGCGCCAGCAGCTTGGCTAGCGGGATCTACGAGCAGTACTTC.

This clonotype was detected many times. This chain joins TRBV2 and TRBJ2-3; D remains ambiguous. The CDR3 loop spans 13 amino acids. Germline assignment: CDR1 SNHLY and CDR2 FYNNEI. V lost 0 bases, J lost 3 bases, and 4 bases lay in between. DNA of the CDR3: TGTGCCAGCAGTGAAGCAGGGACAGATACGCAGTATTTT. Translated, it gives CASSEAGTDTQYF. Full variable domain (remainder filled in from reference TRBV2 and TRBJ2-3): EPEVTQTPSHQVTQMGQEVILRCVPISNHLYFYWYRQILGQKVEFLVSFYNNEISEKSEIFDDQFSVERPDGSNFTLKIRSTKLEDSAMYFCASSEAGTDTQYFGPGTRLTVL.